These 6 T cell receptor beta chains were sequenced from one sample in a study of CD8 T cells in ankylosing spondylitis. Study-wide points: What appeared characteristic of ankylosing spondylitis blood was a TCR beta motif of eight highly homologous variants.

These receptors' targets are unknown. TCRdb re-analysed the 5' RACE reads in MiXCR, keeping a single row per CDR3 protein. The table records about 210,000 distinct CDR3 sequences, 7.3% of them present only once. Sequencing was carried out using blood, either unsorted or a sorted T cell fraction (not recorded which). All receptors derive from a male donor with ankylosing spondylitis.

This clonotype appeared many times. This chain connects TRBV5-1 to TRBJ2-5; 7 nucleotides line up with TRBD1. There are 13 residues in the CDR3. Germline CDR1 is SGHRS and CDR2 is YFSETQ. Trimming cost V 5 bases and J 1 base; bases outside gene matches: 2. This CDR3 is CASRWDSQETQYF. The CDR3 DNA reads TGCGCCAGCAGATGGGACAGCCAAGAGACCCAGTACTTC.

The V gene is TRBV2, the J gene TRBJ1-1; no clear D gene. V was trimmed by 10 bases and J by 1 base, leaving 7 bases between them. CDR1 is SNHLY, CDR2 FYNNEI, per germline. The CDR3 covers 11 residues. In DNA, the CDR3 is TGTGCCACCTTGGGGAACACTGAAGCTTTCTTT. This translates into CATLGNTEAFF.

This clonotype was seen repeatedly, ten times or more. As DNA, the CDR3 is TGTGCCAGCAGCCCTGACAGTTACAATGAGCAGTTCTTC. This gives the protein CASSPDSYNEQFF. This chain uses TRBV7-6 with TRBJ2-1; tentative D call: TRBD1 (5 bases). Trimming shortened V by 5 bases and J by 4 bases, and 9 bases separated the two germline ends. The length of the CDR3 is 13 residues. Germline V gene data show CDR1 as SGHVS and CDR2 as FNYEAQ.

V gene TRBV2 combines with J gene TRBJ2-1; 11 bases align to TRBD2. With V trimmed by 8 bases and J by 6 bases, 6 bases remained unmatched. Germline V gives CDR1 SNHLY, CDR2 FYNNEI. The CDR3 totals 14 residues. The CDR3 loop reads CASPASGGFNEQFF. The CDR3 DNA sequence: TGTGCCAGCCCCGCTAGCGGGGGGTTCAATGAGCAGTTCTTC.

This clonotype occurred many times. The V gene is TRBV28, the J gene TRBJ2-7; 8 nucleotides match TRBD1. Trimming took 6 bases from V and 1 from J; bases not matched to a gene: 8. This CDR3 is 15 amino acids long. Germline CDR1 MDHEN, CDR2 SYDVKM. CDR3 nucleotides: TGTGCCAGCAGCTACCCCGACAGGGGATCCTACGAGCAGTACTTC. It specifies CASSYPDRGSYEQYF.

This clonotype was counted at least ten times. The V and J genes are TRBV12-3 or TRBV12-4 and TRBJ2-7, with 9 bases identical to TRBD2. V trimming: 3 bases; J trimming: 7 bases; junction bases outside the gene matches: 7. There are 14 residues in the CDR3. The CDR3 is CASSFKASGMEQYF. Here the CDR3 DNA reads TGTGCCAGCAGTTTTAAGGCTAGCGGGATGGAGCAGTACTTC.